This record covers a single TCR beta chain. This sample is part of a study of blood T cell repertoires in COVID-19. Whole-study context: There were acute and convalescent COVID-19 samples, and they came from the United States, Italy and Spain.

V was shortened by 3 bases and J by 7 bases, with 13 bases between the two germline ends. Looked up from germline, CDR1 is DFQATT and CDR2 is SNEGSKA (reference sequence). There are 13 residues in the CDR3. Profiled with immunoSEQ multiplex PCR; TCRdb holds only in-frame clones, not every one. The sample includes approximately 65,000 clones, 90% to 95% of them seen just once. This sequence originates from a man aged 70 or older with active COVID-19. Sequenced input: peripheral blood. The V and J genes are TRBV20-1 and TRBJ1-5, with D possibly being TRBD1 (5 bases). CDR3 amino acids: CSASIYGGQPQHF. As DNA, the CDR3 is TGCAGTGCTAGTATTTATGGGGGGCAGCCCCAGCATTTT.